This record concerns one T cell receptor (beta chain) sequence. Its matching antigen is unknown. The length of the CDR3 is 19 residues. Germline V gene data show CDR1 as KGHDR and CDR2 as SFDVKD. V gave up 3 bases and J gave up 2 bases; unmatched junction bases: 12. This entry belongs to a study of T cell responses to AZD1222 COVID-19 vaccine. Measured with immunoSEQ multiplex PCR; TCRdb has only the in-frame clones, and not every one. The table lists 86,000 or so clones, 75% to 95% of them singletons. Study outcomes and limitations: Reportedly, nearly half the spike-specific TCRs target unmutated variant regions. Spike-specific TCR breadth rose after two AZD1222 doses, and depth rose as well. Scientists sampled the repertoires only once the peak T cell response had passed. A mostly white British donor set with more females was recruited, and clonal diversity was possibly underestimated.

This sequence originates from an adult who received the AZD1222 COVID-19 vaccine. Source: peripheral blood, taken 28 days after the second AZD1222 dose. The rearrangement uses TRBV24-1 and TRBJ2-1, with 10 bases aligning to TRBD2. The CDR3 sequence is CATSDPRASGSATYNEQFF. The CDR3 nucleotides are TGTGCCACCAGTGATCCTCGGGCTAGCGGGAGCGCGACCTACAATGAGCAGTTCTTC.